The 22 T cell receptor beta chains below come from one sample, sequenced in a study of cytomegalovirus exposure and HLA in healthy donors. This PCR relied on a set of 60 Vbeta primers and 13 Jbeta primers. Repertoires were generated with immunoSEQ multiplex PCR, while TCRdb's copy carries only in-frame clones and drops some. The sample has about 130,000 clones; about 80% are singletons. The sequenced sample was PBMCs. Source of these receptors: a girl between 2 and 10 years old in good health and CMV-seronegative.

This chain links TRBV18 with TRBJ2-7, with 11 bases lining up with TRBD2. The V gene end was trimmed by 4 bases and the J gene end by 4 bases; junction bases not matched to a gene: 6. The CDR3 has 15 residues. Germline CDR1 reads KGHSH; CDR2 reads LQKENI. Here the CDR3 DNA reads TGTGCCAGCTCACTGACTAGCGGGGTAATTTACGAGCAGTACTTC. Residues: CASSLTSGVIYEQYF.

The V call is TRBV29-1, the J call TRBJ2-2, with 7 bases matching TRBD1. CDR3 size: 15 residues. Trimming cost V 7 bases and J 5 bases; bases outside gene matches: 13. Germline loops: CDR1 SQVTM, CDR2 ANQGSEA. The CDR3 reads CSAERSQGLTGELFF. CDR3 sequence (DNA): TGCAGCGCCGAGAGGTCACAGGGGTTGACCGGGGAGCTGTTTTTT.

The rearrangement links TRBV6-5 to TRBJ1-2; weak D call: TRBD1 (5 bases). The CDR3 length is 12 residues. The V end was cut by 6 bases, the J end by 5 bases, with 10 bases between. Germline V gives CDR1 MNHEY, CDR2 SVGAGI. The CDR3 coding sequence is TGTGCCAGCAGCCTCGACAGTTATGGCTACACCTTC. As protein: CASSLDSYGYTF.

The CDR3 DNA reads TGCGCCAGCAGCTTAACACAGGGCACAGATACGCAGTATTTT. This codes for CASSLTQGTDTQYF. The genes are TRBV5-1 and TRBJ2-3; a weak D match, TRBD1 (5 bases). With 2 bases removed from V and 1 base from J, the gap between germline ends came to 8 bases. This CDR3 has 14 residues. CDR1 SGHRS and CDR2 YFSETQ come from the germline V gene. The full variable domain, completed using reference TRBV5-1 and TRBJ2-3, is KAGVTQTPRYLIKTRGQQVTLSCSPISGHRSVSWYQQTPGQGLQFLFEYFSETQRNKGNFPGRFSGRQFSNSRSEMNVSTLELGDSALYLCASSLTQGTDTQYFGPGTRLTVL.

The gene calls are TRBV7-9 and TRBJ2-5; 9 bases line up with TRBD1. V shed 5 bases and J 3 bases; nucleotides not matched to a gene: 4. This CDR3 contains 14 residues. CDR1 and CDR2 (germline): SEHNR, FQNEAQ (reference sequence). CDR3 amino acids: CASSPRTGEETQYF. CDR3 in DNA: TGTGCCAGCAGCCCCCGGACAGGGGAAGAGACCCAGTACTTC.

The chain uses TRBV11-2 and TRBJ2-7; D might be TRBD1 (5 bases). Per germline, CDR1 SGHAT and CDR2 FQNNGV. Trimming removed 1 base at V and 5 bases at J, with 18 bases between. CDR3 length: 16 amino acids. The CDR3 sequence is CASSLGVASWGHEQYF. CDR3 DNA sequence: TGTGCCAGCAGCTTAGGCGTGGCTAGTTGGGGCCACGAGCAGTACTTC. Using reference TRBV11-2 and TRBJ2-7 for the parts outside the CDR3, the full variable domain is EAGVAQSPRYKIIEKRQSVAFWCNPISGHATLYWYQQILGQGPKLLIQFQNNGVVDDSQLPKDRFSAERLKGVDSTLKIQPAKLEDSAVYLCASSLGVASWGHEQYFGPGTRLTVT.

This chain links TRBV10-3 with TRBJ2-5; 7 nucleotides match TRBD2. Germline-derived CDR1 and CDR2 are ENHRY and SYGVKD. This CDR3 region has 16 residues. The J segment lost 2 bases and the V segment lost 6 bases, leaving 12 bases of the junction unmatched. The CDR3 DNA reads TGTGCCATCAGCGTCGGGGCTAGCGGATTACAAGAGACCCAGTACTTC. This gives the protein CAISVGASGLQETQYF.

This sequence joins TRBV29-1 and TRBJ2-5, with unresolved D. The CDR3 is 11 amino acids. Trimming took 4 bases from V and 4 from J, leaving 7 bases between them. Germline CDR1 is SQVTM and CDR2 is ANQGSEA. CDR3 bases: TGCAGCGTTGGCGAAACAGAGACCCAGTACTTC. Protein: CSVGETETQYF.

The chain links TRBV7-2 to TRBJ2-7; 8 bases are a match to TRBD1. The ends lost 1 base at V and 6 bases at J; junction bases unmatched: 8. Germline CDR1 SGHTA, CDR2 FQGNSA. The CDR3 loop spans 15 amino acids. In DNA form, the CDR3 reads TGTGCCAGCAGCTTAGTTAGGACAGGGTTCGTCGAGCAGTACTTC. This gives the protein CASSLVRTGFVEQYF.

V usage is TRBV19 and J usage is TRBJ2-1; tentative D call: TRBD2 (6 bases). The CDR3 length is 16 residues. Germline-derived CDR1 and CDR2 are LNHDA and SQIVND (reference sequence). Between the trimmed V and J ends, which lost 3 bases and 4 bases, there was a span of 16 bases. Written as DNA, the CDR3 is TGTGCCAGTAGTATCGACGGAGGGCCAGGGTACAATGAGCAGTTCTTC. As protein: CASSIDGGPGYNEQFF.

The CDR3 DNA sequence: TGTGCCAGTAAGGGACTAGCGATTGCGGAGACCCAGTACTTC. Its translation: CASKGLAIAETQYF. This sequence joins TRBV19 and TRBJ2-5, with 10 bases that match TRBD2. Germline lookup yields CDR1 LNHDA and CDR2 SQIVND (reference sequence). V shed 7 bases and J 5 bases; nucleotides not matched to a gene: 7. CDR3 length: 14 amino acids.

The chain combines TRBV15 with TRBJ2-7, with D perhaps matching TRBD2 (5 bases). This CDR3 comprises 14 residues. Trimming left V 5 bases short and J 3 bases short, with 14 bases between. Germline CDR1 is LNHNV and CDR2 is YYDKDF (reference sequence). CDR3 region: CATSLYRGGYEQYF. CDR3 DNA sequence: TGTGCCACCAGCCTCTACAGAGGAGGCTACGAGCAGTACTTC.

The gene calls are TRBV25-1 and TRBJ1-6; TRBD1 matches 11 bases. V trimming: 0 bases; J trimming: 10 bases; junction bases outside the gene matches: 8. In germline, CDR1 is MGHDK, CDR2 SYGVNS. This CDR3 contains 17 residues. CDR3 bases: TGTGCCAGCAGTGAATACCAAGGACAGGGGGCTCTATCACCCCTCCACTTT. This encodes CASSEYQGQGALSPLHF. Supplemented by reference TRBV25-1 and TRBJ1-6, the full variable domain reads EADIYQTPRYLVIGTGKKITLECSQTMGHDKMYWYQQDPGMELHLIHYSYGVNSTEKGDLSSESTVSRIRTEHFPLTLESARPSHTSQYLCASSEYQGQGALSPLHFGNGTRLTVT.

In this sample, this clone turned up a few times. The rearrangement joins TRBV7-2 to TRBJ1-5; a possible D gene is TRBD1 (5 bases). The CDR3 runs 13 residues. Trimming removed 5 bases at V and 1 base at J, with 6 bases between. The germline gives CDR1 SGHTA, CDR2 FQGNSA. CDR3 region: CASSRQSNQPQHF. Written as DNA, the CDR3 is TGTGCCAGCAGCCGACAGAGCAATCAGCCCCAGCATTTT. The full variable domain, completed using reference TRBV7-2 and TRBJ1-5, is GAGVSQSPSNKVTEKGKDVELRCDPISGHTALYWYRQSLGQGLEFLIYFQGNSAPDKSGLPSDRFSAERTGGSVSTLTIQRTQQEDSAVYLCASSRQSNQPQHFGDGTRLSIL.

The CDR3 spells CASSYSRMNTEAFF. The CDR3 DNA follows: TGTGCCAGCAGCTACAGTAGGATGAACACTGAAGCTTTCTTT. The rearrangement joins TRBV5-4 to TRBJ1-1; D gene unclear. Germline CDR1 and CDR2: SGHNT and YYREEE (reference sequence). The CDR3 spans 14 residues. Trimming removed 3 bases at V and 0 bases at J, with 9 bases between. The full variable domain, with the rest looked up from reference TRBV5-4 and TRBJ1-1, is ETGVTQSPTHLIKTRGQQVTLRCSSQSGHNTVSWYQQALGQGPQFIFQYYREEENGRGNFPPRFSGLQFPNYSSELNVNALELDDSALYLCASSYSRMNTEAFFGQGTRLTVV.

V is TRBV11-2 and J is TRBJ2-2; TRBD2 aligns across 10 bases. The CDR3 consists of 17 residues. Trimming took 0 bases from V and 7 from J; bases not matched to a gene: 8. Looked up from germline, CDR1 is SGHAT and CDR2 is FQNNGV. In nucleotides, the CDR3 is TGTGCCAGCAGCTTAGATCAATTAGCGGGAGGTATCGGGGAGCTGTTTTTT. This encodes CASSLDQLAGGIGELFF. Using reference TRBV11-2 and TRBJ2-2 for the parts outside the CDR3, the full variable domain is EAGVAQSPRYKIIEKRQSVAFWCNPISGHATLYWYQQILGQGPKLLIQFQNNGVVDDSQLPKDRFSAERLKGVDSTLKIQPAKLEDSAVYLCASSLDQLAGGIGELFFGEGSRLTVL.

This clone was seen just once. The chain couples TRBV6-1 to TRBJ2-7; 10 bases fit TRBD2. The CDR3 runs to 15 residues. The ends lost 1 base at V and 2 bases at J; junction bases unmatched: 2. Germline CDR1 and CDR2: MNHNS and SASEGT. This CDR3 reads CASSEVSGGAYEQYF. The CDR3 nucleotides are TGTGCCAGCAGTGAAGTGAGCGGGGGGGCCTACGAGCAGTACTTC.

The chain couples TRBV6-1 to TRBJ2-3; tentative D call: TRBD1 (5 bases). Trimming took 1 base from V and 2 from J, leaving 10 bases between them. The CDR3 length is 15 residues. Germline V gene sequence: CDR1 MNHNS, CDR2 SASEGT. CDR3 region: CASSEGVRDTDTQYF. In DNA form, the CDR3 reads TGTGCCAGCAGTGAAGGGGTCAGGGACACAGATACGCAGTATTTT.

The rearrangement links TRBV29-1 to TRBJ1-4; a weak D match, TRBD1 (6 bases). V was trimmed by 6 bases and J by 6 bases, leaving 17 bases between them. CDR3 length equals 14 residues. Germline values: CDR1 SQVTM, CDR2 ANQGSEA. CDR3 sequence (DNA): TGCAGCGTGGGAAGGACAGCGGGGGATGAAAAACTGTTTTTT. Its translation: CSVGRTAGDEKLFF.

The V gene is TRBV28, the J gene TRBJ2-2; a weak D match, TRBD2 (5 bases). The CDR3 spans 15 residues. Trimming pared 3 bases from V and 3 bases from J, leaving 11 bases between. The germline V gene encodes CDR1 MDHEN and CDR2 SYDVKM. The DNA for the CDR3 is TGTGCCAGCAGTTTGGGCTCGAGGGACACCGGGGAGCTGTTTTTT. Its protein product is CASSLGSRDTGELFF.

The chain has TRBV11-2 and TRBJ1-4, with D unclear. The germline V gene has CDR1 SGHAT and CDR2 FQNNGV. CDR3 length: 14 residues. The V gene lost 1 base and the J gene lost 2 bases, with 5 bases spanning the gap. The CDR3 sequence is CASSLGRTNEKLFF. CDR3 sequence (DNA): TGTGCCAGCAGCTTAGGGCGGACTAATGAAAAACTGTTTTTT.

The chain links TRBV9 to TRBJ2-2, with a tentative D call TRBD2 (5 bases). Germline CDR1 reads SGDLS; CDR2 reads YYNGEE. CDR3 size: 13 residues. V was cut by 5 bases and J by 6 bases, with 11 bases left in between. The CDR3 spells CASSQEGSGELFF. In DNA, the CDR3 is TGTGCCAGCAGTCAAGAGGGATCCGGGGAGCTGTTTTTT.